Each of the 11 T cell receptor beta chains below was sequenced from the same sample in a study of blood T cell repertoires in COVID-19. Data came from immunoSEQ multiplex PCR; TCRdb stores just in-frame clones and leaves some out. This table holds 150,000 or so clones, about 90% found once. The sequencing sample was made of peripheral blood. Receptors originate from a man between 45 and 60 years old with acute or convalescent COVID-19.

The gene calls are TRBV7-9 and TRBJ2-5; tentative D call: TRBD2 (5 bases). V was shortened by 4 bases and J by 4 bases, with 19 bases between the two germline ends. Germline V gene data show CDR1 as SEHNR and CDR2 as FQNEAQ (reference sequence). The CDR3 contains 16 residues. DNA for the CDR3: TGTGCCAGCAGCTCCTCGTTCGAGGGTTGGACAGAGACCCAGTACTTC. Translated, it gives CASSSSFEGWTETQYF.

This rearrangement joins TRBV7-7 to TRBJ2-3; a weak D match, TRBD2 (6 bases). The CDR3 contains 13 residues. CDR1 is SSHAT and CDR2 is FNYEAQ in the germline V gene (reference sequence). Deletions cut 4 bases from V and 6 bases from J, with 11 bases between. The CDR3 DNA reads TGTGCCAGCAGCTACGGGACTGGGGATACGCAGTATTTT. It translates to CASSYGTGDTQYF.

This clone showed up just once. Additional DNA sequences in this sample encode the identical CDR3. The CDR3 bases are TGTGCCAGCAGTTACAGGGGGAACACTGAAGCTTTCTTT. Amino acid sequence: CASSYRGNTEAFF. This chain uses TRBV6-5 with TRBJ1-1; D might be TRBD1 (5 bases). Between the trimmed V and J ends, which lost 2 bases and 1 base, there was a span of 5 bases. This CDR3 spans 13 amino acids. Germline-derived CDR1 and CDR2 are MNHEY and SVGAGI.

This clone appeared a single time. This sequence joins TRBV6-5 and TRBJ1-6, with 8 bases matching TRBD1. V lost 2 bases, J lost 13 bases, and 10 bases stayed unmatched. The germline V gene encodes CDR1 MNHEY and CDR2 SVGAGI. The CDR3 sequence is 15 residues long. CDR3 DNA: TGTGCCAGCAGTTACCCCGGACAGGGAGGGCGGCCCCTCCACTTT. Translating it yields CASSYPGQGGRPLHF.

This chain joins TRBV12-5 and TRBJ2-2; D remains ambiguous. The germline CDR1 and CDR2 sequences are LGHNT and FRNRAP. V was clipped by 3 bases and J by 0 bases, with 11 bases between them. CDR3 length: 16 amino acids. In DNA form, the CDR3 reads TGTGCTAGTGGTTTAAGGCGGTTTACGAACACCGGGGAGCTGTTTTTT. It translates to CASGLRRFTNTGELFF.

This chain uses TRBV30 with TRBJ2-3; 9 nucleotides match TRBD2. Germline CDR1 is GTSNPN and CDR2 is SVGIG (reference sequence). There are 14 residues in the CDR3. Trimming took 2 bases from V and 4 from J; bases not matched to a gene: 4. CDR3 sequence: CAWSKREVPDTQYF. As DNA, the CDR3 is TGTGCCTGGAGTAAGCGGGAGGTTCCAGATACGCAGTATTTT. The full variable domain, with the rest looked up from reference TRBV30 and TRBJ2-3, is SQTIHQWPATLVQPVGSPLSLECTVEGTSNPNLYWYRQAAGRGLQLLFYSVGIGQISSEVPQNLSASRPQDRQFILSSKKLLLSDSGFYLCAWSKREVPDTQYFGPGTRLTVL.

Here the CDR3 reads CASSPGTPAQETQYF. The CDR3, as DNA: TGTGCCAGCTCACCCGGGACACCTGCCCAAGAGACCCAGTACTTC. The chain uses TRBV18 and TRBJ2-5; TRBD1 might be the D (6 bases). The CDR3 totals 15 residues. Between the trimmed V and J ends, which lost 3 bases and 1 base, there was a span of 12 bases. Germline CDR1 is KGHSH and CDR2 is LQKENI.

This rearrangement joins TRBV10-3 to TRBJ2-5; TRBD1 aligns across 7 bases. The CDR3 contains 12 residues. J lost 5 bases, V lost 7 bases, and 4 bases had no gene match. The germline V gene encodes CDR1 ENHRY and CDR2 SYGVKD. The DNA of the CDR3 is TGTGCCATCAAGGGGGCAGGGGAGACCCAGTACTTC. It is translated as CAIKGAGETQYF.

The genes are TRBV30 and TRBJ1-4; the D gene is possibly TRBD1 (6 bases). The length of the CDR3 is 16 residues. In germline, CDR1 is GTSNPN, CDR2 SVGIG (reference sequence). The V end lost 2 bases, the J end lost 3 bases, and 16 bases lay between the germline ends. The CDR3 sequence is CAWSRHTDSPNEKLFF. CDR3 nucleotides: TGTGCCTGGAGTCGGCATACGGACAGCCCTAATGAAAAACTGTTTTTT.

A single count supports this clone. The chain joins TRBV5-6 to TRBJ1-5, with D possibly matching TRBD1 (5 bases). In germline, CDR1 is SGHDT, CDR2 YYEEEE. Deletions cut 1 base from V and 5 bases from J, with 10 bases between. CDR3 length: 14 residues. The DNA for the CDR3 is TGTGCCAGCAGCTTGTGGCAGGGCGATCAGCCCCAGCATTTT. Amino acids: CASSLWQGDQPQHF.

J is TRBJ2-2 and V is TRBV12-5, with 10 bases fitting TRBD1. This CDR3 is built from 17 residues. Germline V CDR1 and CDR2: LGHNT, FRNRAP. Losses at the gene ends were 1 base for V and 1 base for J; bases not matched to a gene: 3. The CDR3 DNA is TGTGCTAGTGGTTTGGGAGGGACAGGGGTGAACACCGGGGAGCTGTTTTTT. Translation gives CASGLGGTGVNTGELFF. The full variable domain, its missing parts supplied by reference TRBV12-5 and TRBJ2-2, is DARVTQTPRHKVTEMGQEVTMRCQPILGHNTVFWYRQTMMQGLELLAYFRNRAPLDDSGMPKDRFSAEMPDATLATLKIQPSEPRDSAVYFCASGLGGTGVNTGELFFGEGSRLTVL.